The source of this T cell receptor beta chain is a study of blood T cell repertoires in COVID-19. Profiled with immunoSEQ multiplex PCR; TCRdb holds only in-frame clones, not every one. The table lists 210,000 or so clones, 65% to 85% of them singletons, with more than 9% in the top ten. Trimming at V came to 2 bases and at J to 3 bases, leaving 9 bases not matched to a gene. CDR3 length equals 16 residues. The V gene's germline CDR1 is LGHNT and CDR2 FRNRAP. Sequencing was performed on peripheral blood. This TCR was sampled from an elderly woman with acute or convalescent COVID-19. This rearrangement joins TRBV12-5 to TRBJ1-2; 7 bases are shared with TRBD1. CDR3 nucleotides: TGTGCTAGTGGTTTGACCCCAGACAGGGAAGACTATGGCTACACCTTC. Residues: CASGLTPDREDYGYTF.